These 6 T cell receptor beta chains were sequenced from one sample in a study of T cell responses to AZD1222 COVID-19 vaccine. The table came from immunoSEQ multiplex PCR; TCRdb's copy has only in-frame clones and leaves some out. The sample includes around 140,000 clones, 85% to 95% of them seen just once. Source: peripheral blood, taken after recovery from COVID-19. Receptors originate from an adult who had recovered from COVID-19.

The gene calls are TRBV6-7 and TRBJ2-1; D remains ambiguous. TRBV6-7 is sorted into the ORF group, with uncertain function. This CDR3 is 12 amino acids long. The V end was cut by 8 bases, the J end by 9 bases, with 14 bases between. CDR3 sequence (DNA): TGTGCCAGCGCTTTTAGTGGAGTTGAGCAGTTCTTC. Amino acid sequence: CASAFSGVEQFF.

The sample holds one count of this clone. The CDR3 protein is CASSTSKGPASYEQYF. The CDR3 DNA follows: TGTGCCAGCAGCACCAGCAAGGGGCCTGCCTCCTACGAGCAGTACTTC. The rearrangement uses TRBV13 and TRBJ2-7; perhaps TRBD1 as D (5 bases). In germline, CDR1 is PRHDT, CDR2 FYEKMQ (reference sequence). The CDR3 sequence is 16 residues long. The V end was cut by 5 bases, the J end by 0 bases, with 17 bases between.

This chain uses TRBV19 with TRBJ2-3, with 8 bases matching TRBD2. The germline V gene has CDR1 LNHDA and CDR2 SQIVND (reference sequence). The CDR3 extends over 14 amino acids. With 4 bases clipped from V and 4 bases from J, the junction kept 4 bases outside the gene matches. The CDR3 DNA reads TGTGCCAGTAGTACGGGACTAGAGTCAGATACGCAGTATTTT. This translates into CASSTGLESDTQYF. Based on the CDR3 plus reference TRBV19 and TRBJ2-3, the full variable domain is DGGITQSPKYLFRKEGQNVTLSCEQNLNHDAMYWYRQDPGQGLRLIYYSQIVNDFQKGDIAEGYSVSREKKESFPLTVTSAQKNPTAFYLCASSTGLESDTQYFGPGTRLTVL.

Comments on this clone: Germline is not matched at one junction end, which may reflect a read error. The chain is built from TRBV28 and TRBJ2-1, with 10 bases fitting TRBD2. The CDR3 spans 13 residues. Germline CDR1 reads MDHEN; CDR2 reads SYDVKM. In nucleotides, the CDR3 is TGTGCCGGCAGCGGGAGGGCCTTGCCTGAGCAGTTCTTC. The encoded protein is CAGSGRALPEQFF. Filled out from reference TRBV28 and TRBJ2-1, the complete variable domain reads DVKVTQSSRYLVKRTGEKVFLECVQDMDHENMFWYRQDPGLGLRLIYFSYDVKMKEKGDIPEGYSVSREKKERFSLILESASTNQTSMYLCAGSGRALPEQFFGPGTRLTVL.

CDR3 nucleotide sequence: TGTGCCAGTAGTATATTGGCGGGAGGCTACGAGCAGTACTTC. This translates into CASSILAGGYEQYF. The J gene is TRBJ2-7, the V gene TRBV19, with 8 positions matching TRBD2. V dropped 2 bases and J dropped 3; count of bases not matched to a gene: 3. This CDR3 region has 14 residues. From germline, CDR1 is LNHDA and CDR2 SQIVND (reference sequence).

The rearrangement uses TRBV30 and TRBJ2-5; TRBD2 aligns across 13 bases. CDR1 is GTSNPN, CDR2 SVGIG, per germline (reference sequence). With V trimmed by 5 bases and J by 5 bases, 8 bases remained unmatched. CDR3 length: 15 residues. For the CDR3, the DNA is TGTGCCTGGCACACCGGACTAGCGGGAGTTGAGACCCAGTACTTC. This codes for CAWHTGLAGVETQYF.